This TCR beta chain stems from a study of human T cells and chemical hapten exposure. The study, taken as a whole, reports: Expanded TCRs showed more large CDR3 clusters than pre-sensitization or healthy control sets.

Germline trimming cut 5 bases from V and 0 bases from J; bases unmatched to any gene: 9. The CDR3 spans 16 residues. The germline CDR1 and CDR2 sequences are MDHEN and SYDVKM. This sample's time point: patch test 1, 2 weeks after DPC sensitization. This sample's treatment: therapeutic diphenylcyclopropenone sensitization with weekly scalp DPC. About this clonotype: Its antigen is undetermined.

One entry per CDR3 protein results from TCRdb running MiXCR on the RACE reads. The sample contains just over 80,000 distinct CDR3 sequences, roughly 10% of which appear only once. This rearrangement joins TRBV28 to TRBJ1-1, with 7 bases fitting TRBD1. The sequence was collected from a woman between 50 and 59 years old with alopecia areata. Some clones in this sample may be carry-over from other donors' samples. The sequencing used whole blood, collected in connection with sensitization to the hapten diphenylcyclopropenone (DPC). CDR3 DNA: TGTGCCAGCAGTCCGTACAGGGGAGCCGTGAACACTGAAGCTTTCTTT. This gives the protein CASSPYRGAVNTEAFF.